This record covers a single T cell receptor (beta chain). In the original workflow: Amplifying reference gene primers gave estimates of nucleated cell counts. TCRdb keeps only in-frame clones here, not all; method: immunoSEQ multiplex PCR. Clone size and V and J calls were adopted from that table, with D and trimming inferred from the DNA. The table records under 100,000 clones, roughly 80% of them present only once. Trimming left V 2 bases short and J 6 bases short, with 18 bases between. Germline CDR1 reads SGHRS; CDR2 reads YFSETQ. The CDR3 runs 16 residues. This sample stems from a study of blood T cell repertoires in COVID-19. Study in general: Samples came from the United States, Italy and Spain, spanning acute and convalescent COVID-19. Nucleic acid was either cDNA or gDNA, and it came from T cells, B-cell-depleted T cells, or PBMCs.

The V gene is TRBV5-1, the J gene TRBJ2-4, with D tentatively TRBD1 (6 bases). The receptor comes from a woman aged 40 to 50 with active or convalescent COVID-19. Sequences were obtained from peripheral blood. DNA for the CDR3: TGCGCCAGCAGCTTTAATAGTTGGGACACAGGAAACATTCAGTACTTC. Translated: CASSFNSWDTGNIQYF.